The entry that follows covers one T cell receptor (beta chain) sequence. Molecular barcoded adaptors covering alpha/delta and beta/gamma chains were used on approximately 400 ng RNA. TCRdb reanalysed the reads using MiXCR and keeps one entry per CDR3 protein. Among about 9,100 distinct CDR3 sequences listed, 16% were seen once. These data originate in a study of read filtering for tumor transcriptome and immune sequencing. The CDR3 sequence is 17 residues long. The germline gives CDR1 SEHNR, CDR2 FQNEAQ (reference sequence). This receptor was identified in a donor at least 40 years old with multiple myeloma. The source material was a population of CD138-negative cells sorted from bone marrow. The chain couples TRBV7-9 to TRBJ2-3, with D perhaps matching TRBD1 (5 bases). The J call is uncertain, as TRBJ1-5 better fits the DNA end. Here the CDR3 reads CASSPTLGAGVLDTQHF. CDR3 sequence (DNA): TGTGCCAGCAGCCCGACCCTCGGAGCGGGGGTATTGGATACGCAGCATTTT.